The 3 T cell receptor beta chains given below trace back to one sample, sequenced in a study of blood T cell repertoires in COVID-19. The protocol was immunoSEQ multiplex PCR, while the TCRdb copy is restricted to in-frame clones and leaves out a portion. The table records more than 150,000 clones, roughly four fifths of them present only once. The specimen sequenced was peripheral blood. Receptors were obtained from a human donor in a cohort sampled during active COVID-19.

This chain uses TRBV6-6 with TRBJ1-1; a possible D gene is TRBD1 (5 bases). The ends were cut back, 2 bases at V and 6 bases at J, with 7 bases in the middle. Per the germline V gene, CDR1 is MNHNY and CDR2 is SVGAGI (reference sequence). This CDR3 has 12 amino acids. CDR3 protein: CASSYGAAEAFF. The CDR3 DNA reads TGTGCCAGCAGTTACGGGGCGGCTGAAGCTTTCTTT.

This sequence joins TRBV30 and TRBJ1-1, with 7 bases aligning to TRBD1. CDR3 length equals 15 residues. Losses at the gene ends were 0 bases for V and 11 bases for J; bases not matched to a gene: 15. Germline V CDR1 and CDR2: GTSNPN, SVGIG (reference sequence). CDR3 sequence: CAWSVLPGQRRWAFF. The CDR3 nucleotides are TGTGCCTGGAGTGTACTGCCGGGACAGCGACGATGGGCTTTCTTT.

The gene calls are TRBV2 and TRBJ2-4, with no clear D. Trimming pared 9 bases from V and 0 bases from J, leaving 18 bases between. The V gene's germline CDR1 is SNHLY and CDR2 FYNNEI. This CDR3 has 16 amino acids. The CDR3 reads CASFLMGPIAKNIQYF. The DNA of the CDR3 is TGTGCCAGTTTTTTGATGGGCCCCATAGCCAAAAACATTCAGTACTTC. The entire variable domain, with the rest obtained from reference TRBV2 and TRBJ2-4, is as follows: EPEVTQTPSHQVTQMGQEVILRCVPISNHLYFYWYRQILGQKVEFLVSFYNNEISEKSEIFDDQFSVERPDGSNFTLKIRSTKLEDSAMYFCASFLMGPIAKNIQYFGAGTRLSVL.